A single sample is the source of the 21 T cell receptor beta chains below, sequenced in a study of Ad26.COV2.S vaccination and SARS-CoV-2 variants. Treatment reported: roughly 18 received Ad26.COV2.S at low or high dose, single or two shots; 5 received placebo; per-sample allocation not given. Specimens were obtained on day 63 following the first vaccine or placebo injection. Generated by immunoSEQ multiplex PCR, the TCRdb table keeps only in-frame clones and is missing some. This table has hundreds of thousands of clones, roughly 90% appearing once. The sequences come from peripheral blood, collected in a trial of Ad26.COV2.S vaccine versus placebo. All receptors come from a person between 18 and 59 years old who received the Ad26.COV2.S COVID-19 vaccine or a placebo.

The chain uses TRBV19 and TRBJ2-7, with 10 positions matching TRBD2. This CDR3 is 14 amino acids long. Trimming removed 4 bases from V and 4 bases from J; junction bases left unmatched: 4. Looked up from germline, CDR1 is LNHDA and CDR2 is SQIVND (reference sequence). The CDR3 region is CASSKTSGLYEQYF. Here the CDR3 DNA reads TGTGCCAGTAGTAAGACTAGCGGGTTATACGAGCAGTACTTC.

The chain couples TRBV19 to TRBJ2-1, with D hard to call. V was pared by 6 bases and J by 10 bases, with 10 bases between. The CDR3 runs to 11 residues. In germline, CDR1 is LNHDA, CDR2 SQIVND (reference sequence). The CDR3 DNA is TGTGCCAGTAGCGCGTCACGGGAGCAGTTCTTC. Translated: CASSASREQFF.

The V gene is TRBV29-1, the J gene TRBJ2-7; the match to TRBD2 covers 11 bases. The CDR3 has 14 residues. Germline V lookup: CDR1 SQVTM, CDR2 ANQGSEA. Unmatched junction bases numbered 7, after V lost 5 bases and J lost 4 bases. CDR3 in DNA: TGCAGCGTTATACTAGCGGGAGTTACGTACGAGCAGTACTTC. Amino acids: CSVILAGVTYEQYF.

This chain joins TRBV19 and TRBJ1-5; D is unresolved. From germline, CDR1 is LNHDA and CDR2 SQIVND (reference sequence). The CDR3 sequence is 14 residues long. The ends were cut back, 5 bases at V and 5 bases at J, with 13 bases in the middle. CDR3 sequence: CASSGGPPYQPQHF. The CDR3 nucleotides read TGTGCCAGTAGTGGAGGGCCACCCTATCAGCCCCAGCATTTT. Filled out from reference TRBV19 and TRBJ1-5, the complete variable domain reads DGGITQSPKYLFRKEGQNVTLSCEQNLNHDAMYWYRQDPGQGLRLIYYSQIVNDFQKGDIAEGYSVSREKKESFPLTVTSAQKNPTAFYLCASSGGPPYQPQHFGDGTRLSIL.

A remark on this clone: Other DNA variants within this sample encode the same CDR3. DNA for the CDR3: TGTGCCAGCAGCCGGAACACCGGGGAGCTGTTTTTT. This encodes CASSRNTGELFF. The rearrangement joins TRBV6-5 to TRBJ2-2; D is ambiguous. Trimming cost V 6 bases and J 1 base, with 3 bases left between them. There are 12 residues in the CDR3. CDR1 MNHEY and CDR2 SVGAGI come from the germline V gene.

The chain recombines TRBV10-3 with TRBJ2-7; the match to TRBD1 covers 8 bases. V lost 3 bases, J lost 3 bases, and 13 bases stayed unmatched. The CDR3 is 17 amino acids. CDR1 is ENHRY, CDR2 SYGVKD, per germline. CDR3 sequence (DNA): TGTGCCATCAGTGAAGGTAACTCCAGGGGGCGATACTACGAGCAGTACTTC. Amino acids: CAISEGNSRGRYYEQYF.

A remark on this clone: Other DNA sequences in this specimen translate into the identical CDR3. The chain has TRBV6-2 or TRBV6-3 and TRBJ2-7; maybe TRBD2 (5 bases). Germline V gives CDR1 MNHEY, CDR2 SVGEGT. The CDR3 loop spans 14 amino acids. Trimming stripped 4 bases from V and 0 bases from J, with 10 bases between. CDR3 loop: CASSFSGSSYEQYF. CDR3 sequence (DNA): TGTGCCAGCAGTTTTTCGGGAAGCTCCTACGAGCAGTACTTC.

The chain recombines TRBV7-9 with TRBJ2-1, with TRBD2 matching over 11 bases. The germline gives CDR1 SEHNR, CDR2 FQNEAQ (reference sequence). CDR3 length equals 16 residues. With V trimmed by 1 base and J by 7 bases, 6 bases remained unmatched. CDR3 DNA: TGTGCCAGCAGCTTAGATATAGCGGGAGGGCCAAATGAGCAGTTCTTC. This sequence encodes CASSLDIAGGPNEQFF.

V is TRBV6-6 and J is TRBJ1-1; maybe TRBD1 (5 bases). Trimming removed 0 bases from V and 1 base from J, with 12 bases in between. The CDR3 has 16 amino acids. Per germline, CDR1 MNHNY and CDR2 SVGAGI (reference sequence). The CDR3 loop is CASSYSGGEANTEAFF. The CDR3 DNA reads as TGTGCCAGCAGTTACTCCGGGGGGGAGGCGAACACTGAAGCTTTCTTT.

The rearrangement links TRBV4-1 to TRBJ2-7; no firm D call. This CDR3 region has 16 residues. From germline, CDR1 is MGHRA and CDR2 YSYEKL. With 1 base removed from V and 4 bases from J, the gap between germline ends came to 17 bases. The CDR3 nucleotides read TGCGCCAGCAGCCAAGCGATCCCAGCGTATCTTTACGAGCAGTACTTC. It is translated as CASSQAIPAYLYEQYF.

A word on this clone: This same CDR3 is encoded by further DNA sequences in the sample. This sequence joins TRBV20-1 and TRBJ2-7; 12 bases map to TRBD2. The CDR3 is 15 amino acids. After removal of 3 bases from V and 1 base from J, the junction contained 4 bases not matched to a gene. Germline lookup yields CDR1 DFQATT and CDR2 SNEGSKA (reference sequence). The CDR3 spells CSASGLAGGSYEQYF. The DNA of the CDR3 is TGCAGTGCTAGTGGCCTAGCGGGAGGGTCCTACGAGCAGTACTTC.

This clone has a handful of counts. The V call is TRBV5-6, the J call TRBJ2-2; D perhaps matches TRBD2 (5 bases). CDR1 is SGHDT and CDR2 is YYEEEE in the germline V gene. The V end lost 7 bases, the J end lost 6 bases, and 7 bases lay between the germline ends. This CDR3 region has 11 residues. CDR3 bases: TGTGCCAGCTCGGAGGCCGGGGAGCTGTTTTTT. Translating it yields CASSEAGELFF.

The V gene is TRBV7-9, the J gene TRBJ2-3; a possible D gene is TRBD2 (6 bases). CDR1 is SEHNR, CDR2 FQNEAQ, per germline (reference sequence). The CDR3 has 15 amino acids. Trimming removed 8 bases from V and 5 bases from J, with 20 bases in between. This chain's CDR3 is CASVRGAGREDTQYF. For the CDR3, the DNA is TGTGCCAGCGTGCGTGGGGCGGGAAGGGAAGATACGCAGTATTTT.

This chain uses TRBV20-1 with TRBJ2-1; D gene unclear. The CDR3 has 11 amino acids. Germline loops: CDR1 DFQATT, CDR2 SNEGSKA (reference sequence). V dropped 0 bases and J dropped 8 bases, with 5 bases sitting between them. CDR3 DNA sequence: TGCAGTGCTAGAGATCGCCATGAGCAGTTCTTC. This sequence encodes CSARDRHEQFF.

A single count supports this clone. The CDR3 here is CASSPPGRYGYTF. The CDR3 coding sequence is TGTGCCAGCTCACCACCGGGGAGGTATGGCTACACCTTC. This chain uses TRBV18 with TRBJ1-2; no clear D gene. From germline, CDR1 is KGHSH and CDR2 LQKENI. V lost 0 bases, J lost 5 bases, and 7 bases lay in between. This CDR3 spans 13 amino acids.

The rearrangement joins TRBV5-4 to TRBJ2-3, with D uncertain. V lost 0 bases, J lost 4 bases, and 9 bases lay in between. Germline V lookup: CDR1 SGHNT, CDR2 YYREEE (reference sequence). The CDR3 length is 14 residues. The CDR3 bases are TGTGCCAGCAGCTTGGTAGGAATCGCAGATACGCAGTATTTT. Protein sequence: CASSLVGIADTQYF.

The rearrangement uses TRBV20-1 and TRBJ1-2, with D possibly being TRBD1 (5 bases). Between the trimmed V and J ends, which lost 6 bases and 4 bases, there was a span of 9 bases. Germline CDR1 and CDR2: DFQATT and SNEGSKA (reference sequence). This CDR3 is 11 amino acids long. The CDR3 is CSAATAYGYTF. CDR3 in DNA: TGCAGTGCCGCGACAGCCTATGGCTACACCTTC.

The chain carries TRBV5-6 and TRBJ2-1; D not certain. In germline, CDR1 is SGHDT, CDR2 YYEEEE. V dropped 0 bases and J dropped 2 bases, with 6 bases sitting between them. The CDR3 totals 14 residues. CDR3 sequence reads: CASSLEFPYNEQFF. The CDR3 DNA reads as TGTGCCAGCAGCTTGGAGTTCCCCTACAATGAGCAGTTCTTC.

The chain links TRBV12-3 or TRBV12-4 to TRBJ1-6; D is unresolved. This CDR3 is built from 11 residues. The ends were cut back, 3 bases at V and 16 bases at J, with 10 bases in the middle. CDR3 sequence (DNA): TGTGCCAGCAGTTTTGGAGACTATCTCCACTTT. This sequence encodes CASSFGDYLHF.

V and J are TRBV6-6 and TRBJ2-3; D is ambiguous. CDR3 length equals 14 residues. The germline V gene encodes CDR1 MNHNY and CDR2 SVGAGI (reference sequence). V was pared by 5 bases and J by 2 bases, with 11 bases between. CDR3: CASSIQKNTDTQYF. CDR3 nucleotide sequence: TGTGCCAGCAGTATACAGAAGAACACAGATACGCAGTATTTT.

The chain employs TRBV7-8 and TRBJ2-2; 13 positions match TRBD2. The V gene's germline CDR1 is SGHVS and CDR2 FQNEAQ. V shed 5 bases, J shed 6 bases, and the junction held 9 bases outside the gene matches. The CDR3 is 17 residues long. This chain's CDR3 is CASSAGLAGVSAGELFF. CDR3 in DNA: TGTGCCAGCAGCGCAGGACTAGCGGGGGTGTCTGCCGGGGAGCTGTTTTTT. Full variable domain (remainder filled in from reference TRBV7-8 and TRBJ2-2): GAGVSQSPRYKVAKRGQDVALRCDPISGHVSLFWYQQALGQGPEFLTYFQNEAQLDKSGLPSDRFFAERPEGSVSTLKIQRTQQEDSAVYLCASSAGLAGVSAGELFFGEGSRLTVL.